This TCR beta chain originates from a study of vaccination and CD4 T cells after COVID-19. In the study overall: Median time from COVID diagnosis to post-COVID sampling was about 14 weeks (35 to 161).

Noted treatment: roughly 11-day PBMC culture with coronavirus spike peptide pools or control peptides (ViraFEST assay). Per well, some 2.2 million PBMCs were cultured in the presence of roughly 10 IU/ml IL-2 and 9.5 to 10 ug/ml peptide pools. Germline lookup yields CDR1 LNHNV and CDR2 YYDKDF (reference sequence). The J segment lost 2 bases and the V segment lost 4 bases, leaving 10 bases of the junction unmatched. This CDR3 contains 17 residues. Sequencing of the DNA from cultured CD4+ T cells was carried out with the Oncomine TCR Beta short-read assay. TCRdb passed the PCR reads through MiXCR, listing each CDR3 protein once. The data hold more than 15,000 distinct CDR3 sequences, with approximately 50% observed a single time. As concerns this clonotype: The antigen remains undetermined.

This chain links TRBV15 with TRBJ2-2; 7 bases fit TRBD1. The sample in question was cultured CD4+ T cells from blood, obtained after SARS-CoV-2 vaccination. The TCR comes from a human donor with COVID-19. CDR3 protein: CATSKTGTAGNTGELFF. In nucleotides, the CDR3 is TGTGCCACCAGCAAGACAGGGACGGCGGGCAACACCGGGGAGCTGTTTTTT.